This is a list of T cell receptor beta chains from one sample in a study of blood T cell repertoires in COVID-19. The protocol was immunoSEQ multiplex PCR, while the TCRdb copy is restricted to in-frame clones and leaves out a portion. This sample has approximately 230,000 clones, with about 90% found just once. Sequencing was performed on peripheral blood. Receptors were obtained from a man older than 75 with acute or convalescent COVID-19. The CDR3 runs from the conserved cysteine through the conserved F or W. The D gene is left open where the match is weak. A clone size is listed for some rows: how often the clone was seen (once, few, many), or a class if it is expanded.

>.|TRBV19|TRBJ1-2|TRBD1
CASNPSRRQGKYYGYTF
TGTGCCAGTAACCCATCCCGACGACAGGGTAAATACTATGGCTACACCTTC
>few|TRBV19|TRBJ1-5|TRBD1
CASSTTRTGGDQPQHF
TGTGCCAGTAGTACAACCCGGACAGGGGGCGATCAGCCCCAGCATTTT
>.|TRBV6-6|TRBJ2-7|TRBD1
CASSSLRTGSTHEQYF
TGTGCCAGCAGTTCCCTCCGGACAGGGTCAACCCACGAGCAGTACTTC
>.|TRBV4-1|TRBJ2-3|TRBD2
CASSQVPAGGNTDTQYF
TGCGCCAGCAGCCAAGTCCCTGCGGGAGGGAACACAGATACGCAGTATTTT
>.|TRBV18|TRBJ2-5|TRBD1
CASSPGTGGETQYF
TGTGCCAGCTCACCGGGGACAGGGGGAGAGACCCAGTACTTC
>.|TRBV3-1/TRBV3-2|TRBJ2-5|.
CASSQGAGKETQYF
TGTGCCAGCAGCCAGGGGGCAGGAAAAGAGACCCAGTACTTC
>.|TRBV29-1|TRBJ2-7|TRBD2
CSVRTSGRATNSYEQYF
TGCAGCGTGAGGACTAGCGGGAGGGCCACTAACTCCTACGAGCAGTACTTC
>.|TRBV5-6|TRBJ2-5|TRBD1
CASSYWTGTGGQETQYF
TGTGCCAGCAGCTACTGGACCGGGACAGGGGGACAAGAGACCCAGTACTTC
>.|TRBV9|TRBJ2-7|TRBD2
CASSVELGGSSYEQYF
TGTGCCAGCAGCGTAGAACTAGGCGGGAGCTCCTACGAGCAGTACTTC
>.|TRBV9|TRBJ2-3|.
CASSVGGYTDTQYF
TGTGCCAGCAGCGTCGGAGGGTACACAGATACGCAGTATTTT
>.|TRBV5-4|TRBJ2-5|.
CASSSPTQGNQETQYF
TGTGCCAGCAGCTCCCCAACTCAGGGTAACCAAGAGACCCAGTACTTC
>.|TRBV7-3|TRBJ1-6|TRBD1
CASSSATGNNSPLHF
TGTGCCAGCAGCTCCGCGACAGGGAACAATTCACCCCTCCACTTT
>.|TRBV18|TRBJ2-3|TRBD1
CASSPLDRDTDTQYF
TGTGCCAGCTCACCACTCGACAGGGACACAGATACGCAGTATTTT
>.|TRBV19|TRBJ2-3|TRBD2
CASRLTSGEGTQYF
TGTGCCAGTAGACTGACTAGCGGGGAGGGTACGCAGTATTTT
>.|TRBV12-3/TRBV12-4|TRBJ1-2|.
CASSPGVGVGYTF
TGTGCCAGCAGTCCCGGAGTGGGAGTCGGCTACACCTTC
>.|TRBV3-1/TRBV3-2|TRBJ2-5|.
CASRGEGGETQYF
TGTGCCAGCAGGGGAGAGGGTGGGGAGACCCAGTACTTC
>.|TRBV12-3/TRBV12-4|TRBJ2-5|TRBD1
CAISTGDAETQYF
TGTGCCATCTCGACAGGGGACGCAGAGACCCAGTACTTC
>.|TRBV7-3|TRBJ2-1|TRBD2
CASSLAGTSGTNEQFF
TGTGCCAGCAGCCTGGCCGGGACTAGCGGGACCAATGAGCAGTTCTTC
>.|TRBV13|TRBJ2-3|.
CASSPRDFSGDTQYF
TGTGCCAGCAGCCCCCGGGACTTCAGTGGAGATACGCAGTATTTT
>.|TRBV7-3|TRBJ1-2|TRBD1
CASSLDRGQGGYTF
TGTGCCAGCAGCCTCGACAGGGGGCAGGGTGGCTACACCTTC
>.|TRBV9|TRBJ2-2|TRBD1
CASSDRTGRTGELFF
TGTGCCAGCAGCGATCGGACAGGGCGAACCGGGGAGCTGTTTTTT
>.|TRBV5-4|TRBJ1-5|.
CASSFRSTTNQPQHF
TGTGCCAGCAGCTTTAGGTCCACTACCAATCAGCCCCAGCATTTT
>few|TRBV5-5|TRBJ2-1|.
CASSLMGRTYGEQFF
TGTGCCAGCAGCTTGATGGGGAGAACTTATGGTGAGCAGTTCTTC
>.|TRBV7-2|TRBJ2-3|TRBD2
CASSLDASGGTDTQYF
TGTGCCAGCAGCTTAGACGCTAGCGGGGGCACAGATACGCAGTATTTT
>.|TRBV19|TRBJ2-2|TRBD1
CASRTGGTGELFF
TGTGCCAGTAGGACAGGGGGCACCGGGGAGCTGTTTTTT
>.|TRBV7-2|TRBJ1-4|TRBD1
CASSYRQGATNEKLFF
TGTGCCAGCAGCTACAGACAGGGGGCCACTAATGAAAAACTGTTTTTT
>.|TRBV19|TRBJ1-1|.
CASSLQGMNTEAFF
TGTGCCAGTAGTCTCCAGGGGATGAACACTGAAGCTTTCTTT
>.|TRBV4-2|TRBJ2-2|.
CASSQGSDFKNTGELFF
TGTGCCAGCAGCCAAGGGAGTGACTTTAAGAACACCGGGGAGCTGTTTTTT
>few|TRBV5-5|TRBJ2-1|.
CASSLGGSPYNEQFF
TGTGCCAGCAGCTTGGGAGGGAGCCCCTACAATGAGCAGTTCTTC
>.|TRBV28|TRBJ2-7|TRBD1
CASSLGQGLGEQYF
TGTGCCAGCAGTTTGGGACAGGGGCTCGGCGAGCAGTACTTC
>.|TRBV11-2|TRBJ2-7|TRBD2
CASRRAGVSEQYF
TGTGCCAGCAGGCGAGCGGGGGTCAGCGAGCAGTACTTC
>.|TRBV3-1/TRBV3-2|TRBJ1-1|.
CASSQVHRGTEAFF
TGTGCCAGCAGCCAAGTCCATCGGGGCACTGAAGCTTTCTTT
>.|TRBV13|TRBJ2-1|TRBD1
CASSLEGQVGNEQFF
TGTGCCAGCAGCTTAGAGGGACAGGTAGGGAATGAGCAGTTCTTC
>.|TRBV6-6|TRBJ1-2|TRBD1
CASSPTGGRYGYTF
TGTGCCAGCAGTCCAACAGGGGGTCGGTATGGCTACACCTTC
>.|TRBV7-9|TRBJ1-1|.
CASSPERGRNTEAFF
TGTGCCAGCAGCCCGGAGCGGGGACGGAACACTGAAGCTTTCTTT
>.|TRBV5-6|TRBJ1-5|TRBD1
CASRGGTVNQPQHF
TGTGCCAGCAGGGGCGGGACAGTCAATCAGCCCCAGCATTTT
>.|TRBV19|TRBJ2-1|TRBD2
CASSTTSGRGNEQFF
TGTGCCAGTAGTACGACTAGCGGGAGAGGGAATGAGCAGTTCTTC
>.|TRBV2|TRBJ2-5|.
CASSEQQETQYF
TGTGCCAGCAGTGAACAGCAAGAGACCCAGTACTTC
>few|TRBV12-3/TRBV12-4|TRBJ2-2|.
CASLRGNTGELFF
TGTGCCAGCCTCCGGGGGAACACCGGGGAGCTGTTTTTT
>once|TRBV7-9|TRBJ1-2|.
CASSLTPASNYGYTF
TGTGCCAGCAGCTTAACGCCAGCGAGTAACTATGGCTACACCTTC
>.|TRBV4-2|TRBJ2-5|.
CASSQALLGSSGETQYF
TGTGCCAGCAGCCAAGCCCTCCTCGGCTCCAGCGGGGAGACCCAGTACTTC
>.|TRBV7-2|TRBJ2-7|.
CASSLKRGDGGSSYEQYF
TGTGCCAGCAGCTTAAAGAGGGGTGATGGGGGGAGCTCCTACGAGCAGTACTTC
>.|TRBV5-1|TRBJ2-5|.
CASSLEVLGETQYF
TGCGCCAGCAGCTTGGAAGTCCTCGGAGAGACCCAGTACTTC
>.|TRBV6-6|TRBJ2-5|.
CASSYSKESQYF
TGTGCCAGCAGTTACTCTAAAGAGAGCCAGTACTTC
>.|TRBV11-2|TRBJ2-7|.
CASSPQGYEQYF
TGTGCCAGCAGCCCTCAGGGATACGAGCAGTACTTC
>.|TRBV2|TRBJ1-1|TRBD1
CASSLTTGVNTEAFF
TGTGCCAGCAGCCTAACTACAGGGGTGAACACTGAAGCTTTCTTT
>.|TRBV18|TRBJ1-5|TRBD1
CASSPLPSGQGDQPQHF
TGTGCCAGCTCACCACTACCATCCGGACAGGGGGATCAGCCCCAGCATTTT
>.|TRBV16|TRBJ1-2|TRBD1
CASSPETGQLNYGYTF
TGTGCCAGCAGCCCGGAAACGGGACAGCTTAACTATGGCTACACCTTC
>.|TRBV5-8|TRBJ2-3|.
CASSLRRGARADTQYF
TGTGCCAGCAGCTTGAGGCGTGGGGCCCGCGCAGATACGCAGTATTTT
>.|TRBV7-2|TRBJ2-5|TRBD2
CASSFQGGLAVETQYF
TGTGCCAGCAGCTTCCAGGGCGGACTAGCGGTGGAGACCCAGTACTTC
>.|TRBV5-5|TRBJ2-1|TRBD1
CASSSRTGASLYSYNEQFF
TGTGCCAGCAGCTCACGGACAGGGGCGTCCCTCTATTCTTACAATGAGCAGTTCTTC
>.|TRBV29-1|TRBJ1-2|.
CSVGGGPYGYTF
TGCAGCGTTGGCGGGGGTCCGTATGGCTACACCTTC
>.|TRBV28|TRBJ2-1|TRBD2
CASSGSTYNEQFF
TGTGCGTCAAGCGGGAGTACGTACAATGAGCAGTTCTTC
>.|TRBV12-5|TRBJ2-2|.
CASGPGRANTGELFF
TGTGCTAGTGGTCCGGGTCGCGCGAACACCGGGGAGCTGTTTTTT
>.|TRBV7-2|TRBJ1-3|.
CASSLVYGGAAGGNTIYF
TGTGCCAGCAGCTTAGTTTACGGCGGTGCGGCAGGGGGAAACACCATATATTTT
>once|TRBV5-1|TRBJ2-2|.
CASSLGQFTGELFF
TGCGCCAGCAGCTTGGGGCAATTCACCGGGGAGCTGTTTTTT
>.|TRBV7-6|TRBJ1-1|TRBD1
CASSLETGGGTEAFF
TGTGCCAGCAGCTTAGAGACAGGGGGAGGGACTGAAGCTTTCTTT
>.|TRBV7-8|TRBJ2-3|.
CASSLVVGRPTDTQYF
TGTGCCAGCAGCTTAGTTGTAGGCAGGCCCACAGATACGCAGTATTTT
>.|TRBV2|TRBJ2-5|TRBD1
CASRETEGAETQYF
TGTGCCAGCAGGGAGACAGAGGGGGCGGAGACCCAGTACTTC
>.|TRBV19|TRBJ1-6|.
CASSDIAQVNNSPLHF
TGTGCCAGTAGCGACATAGCACAGGTGAATAATTCACCCCTCCACTTT